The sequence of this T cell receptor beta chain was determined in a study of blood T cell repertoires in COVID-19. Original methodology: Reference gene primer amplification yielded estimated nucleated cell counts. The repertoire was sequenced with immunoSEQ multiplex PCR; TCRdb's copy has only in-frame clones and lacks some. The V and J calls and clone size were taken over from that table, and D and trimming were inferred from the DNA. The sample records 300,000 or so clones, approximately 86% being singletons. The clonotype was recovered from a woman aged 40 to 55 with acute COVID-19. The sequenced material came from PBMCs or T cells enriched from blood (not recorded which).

CDR3: CASSERRAGPGQPQHF. CDR3 coding DNA: TGTGCCAGCAGTGAAAGACGCGCAGGGCCAGGACAGCCCCAGCATTTT. This chain connects TRBV2 to TRBJ1-5; weak D call: TRBD1 (5 bases). Trimming left V 2 bases short and J 7 bases short, with 18 bases between. The CDR3 has 16 amino acids. Germline-derived CDR1 and CDR2 are SNHLY and FYNNEI. Supplemented by reference TRBV2 and TRBJ1-5, the full variable domain reads EPEVTQTPSHQVTQMGQEVILRCVPISNHLYFYWYRQILGQKVEFLVSFYNNEISEKSEIFDDQFSVERPDGSNFTLKIRSTKLEDSAMYFCASSERRAGPGQPQHFGDGTRLSIL.